This T cell receptor beta chain is from a study of cytomegalovirus exposure and HLA in healthy donors. V lost 10 bases, J lost 2 bases, and 6 bases lay in between. Germline V gene sequence: CDR1 SNHLY, CDR2 FYNNEI. The CDR3 has 12 residues. Libraries were prepared by immunoSEQ multiplex PCR; TCRdb keeps only in-frame clonotypes and omits some of them. The repertoire has roughly 150,000 clones, 85% to 90% of them found once; the top ten carry about 2.7%. Whole-study findings and limits: 164 TCR beta chains were listed as cytomegalovirus-associated. Among TCR sequences, most were rare, though some public TCRs appeared in many donors.

Worth noting for this clone: Its antigen is not identified.

V is TRBV2 and J is TRBJ2-6; tentative D call: TRBD2 (5 bases). The receptor was derived from a man between 18 and 35 years old in good health and CMV-seronegative. Material: PBMCs. CDR3 sequence reads: CANGAGANVLTF. In DNA, the CDR3 is TGTGCCAACGGGGCTGGGGCCAACGTCCTGACTTTC.